The following is a T cell receptor (beta chain) sequence with its context. Its antigen is not known. This entry comes from a study of T cell responses to AZD1222 COVID-19 vaccine. Study-level findings and limits: Rises in breadth and depth of Spike-specific TCRs came after two AZD1222 doses.

Profiling relied on immunoSEQ multiplex PCR, and the TCRdb table lists in-frame clones only, not all of them. The sample lists more than 95,000 clones, around 85% occurring once. The CDR3 runs 16 residues. V dropped 5 bases and J dropped 4; count of bases not matched to a gene: 8. Per the germline V gene, CDR1 is SGHTA and CDR2 is FQGNSA. The material sequenced was peripheral blood, taken on day 0 of MenACWY control vaccination. The rearrangement links TRBV7-2 to TRBJ2-5; 12 nucleotides agree with TRBD2. The sequence was collected from an adult in good health. The CDR3 DNA sequence: TGTGCCAGCAGCCCGGCTAGCGGGGGGGCCGTAGAGACCCAGTACTTC. Protein product: CASSPASGGAVETQYF. Drawing the rest from reference TRBV7-2 and TRBJ2-5, the complete variable domain is GAGVSQSPSNKVTEKGKDVELRCDPISGHTALYWYRQSLGQGLEFLIYFQGNSAPDKSGLPSDRFSAERTGGSVSTLTIQRTQQEDSAVYLCASSPASGGAVETQYFGPGTRLLVL.